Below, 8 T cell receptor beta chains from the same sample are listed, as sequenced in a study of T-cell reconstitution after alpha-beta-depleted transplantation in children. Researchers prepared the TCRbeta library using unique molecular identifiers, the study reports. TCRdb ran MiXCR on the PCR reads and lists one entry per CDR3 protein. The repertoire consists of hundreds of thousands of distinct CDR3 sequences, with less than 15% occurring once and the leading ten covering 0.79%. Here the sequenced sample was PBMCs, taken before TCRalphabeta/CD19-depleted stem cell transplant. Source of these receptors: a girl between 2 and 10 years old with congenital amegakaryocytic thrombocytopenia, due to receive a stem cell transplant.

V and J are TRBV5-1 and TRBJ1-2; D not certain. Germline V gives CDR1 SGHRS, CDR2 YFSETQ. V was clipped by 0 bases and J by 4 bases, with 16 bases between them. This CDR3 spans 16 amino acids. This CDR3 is CASSLGPGSEGYGYTF. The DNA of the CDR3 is TGCGCCAGCAGCTTGGGCCCCGGGTCCGAAGGCTATGGCTACACCTTC.

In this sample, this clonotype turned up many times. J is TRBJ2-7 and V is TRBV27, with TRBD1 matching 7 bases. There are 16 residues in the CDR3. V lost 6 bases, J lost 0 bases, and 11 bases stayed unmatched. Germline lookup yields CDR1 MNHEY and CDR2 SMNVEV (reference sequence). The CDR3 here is CASRTAFRDSSYEQYF. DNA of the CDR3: TGTGCCAGCAGGACAGCCTTCCGGGACAGCTCCTACGAGCAGTACTTC.

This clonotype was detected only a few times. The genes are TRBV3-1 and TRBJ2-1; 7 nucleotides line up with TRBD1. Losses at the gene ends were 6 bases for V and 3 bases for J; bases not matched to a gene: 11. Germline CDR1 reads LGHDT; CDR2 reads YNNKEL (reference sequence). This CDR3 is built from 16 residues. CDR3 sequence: CASSYDRVRNYNEQFF. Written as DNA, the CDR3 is TGTGCCAGCAGTTACGACAGGGTCAGGAACTACAATGAGCAGTTCTTC.

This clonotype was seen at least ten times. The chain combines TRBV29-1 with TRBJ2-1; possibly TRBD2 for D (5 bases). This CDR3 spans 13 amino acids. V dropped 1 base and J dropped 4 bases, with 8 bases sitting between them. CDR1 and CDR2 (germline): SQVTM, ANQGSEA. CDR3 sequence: CSVEGLRYNEQFF. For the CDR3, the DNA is TGCAGCGTTGAAGGACTACGATACAATGAGCAGTTCTTC.

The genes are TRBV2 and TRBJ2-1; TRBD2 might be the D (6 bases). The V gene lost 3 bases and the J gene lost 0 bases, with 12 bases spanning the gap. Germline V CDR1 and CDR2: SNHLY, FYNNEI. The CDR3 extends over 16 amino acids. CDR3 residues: CASSDLPGDSYNEQFF. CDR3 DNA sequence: TGTGCCAGCAGTGACCTGCCGGGGGACTCCTACAATGAGCAGTTCTTC. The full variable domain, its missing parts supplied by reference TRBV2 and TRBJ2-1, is EPEVTQTPSHQVTQMGQEVILRCVPISNHLYFYWYRQILGQKVEFLVSFYNNEISEKSEIFDDQFSVERPDGSNFTLKIRSTKLEDSAMYFCASSDLPGDSYNEQFFGPGTRLTVL.

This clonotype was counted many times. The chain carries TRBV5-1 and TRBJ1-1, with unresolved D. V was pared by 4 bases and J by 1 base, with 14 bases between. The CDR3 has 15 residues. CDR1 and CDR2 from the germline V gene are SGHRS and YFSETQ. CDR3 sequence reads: CASSLKLEGNTEAFF. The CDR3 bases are TGCGCCAGCAGCCTGAAACTGGAAGGGAACACTGAAGCTTTCTTT. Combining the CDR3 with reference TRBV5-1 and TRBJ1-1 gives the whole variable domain KAGVTQTPRYLIKTRGQQVTLSCSPISGHRSVSWYQQTPGQGLQFLFEYFSETQRNKGNFPGRFSGRQFSNSRSEMNVSTLELGDSALYLCASSLKLEGNTEAFFGQGTRLTVV.

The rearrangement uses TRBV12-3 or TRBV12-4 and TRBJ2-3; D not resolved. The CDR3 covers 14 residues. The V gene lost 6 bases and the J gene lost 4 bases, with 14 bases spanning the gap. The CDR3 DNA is TGTGCCAGCAGCCCAGCTAGACACTCAGATACGCAGTATTTT. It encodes CASSPARHSDTQYF.

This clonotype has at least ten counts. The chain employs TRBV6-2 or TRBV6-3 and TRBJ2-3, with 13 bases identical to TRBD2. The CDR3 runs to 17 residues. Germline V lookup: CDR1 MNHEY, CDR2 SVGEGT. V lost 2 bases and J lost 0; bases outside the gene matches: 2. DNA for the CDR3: TGTGCCAGCAGTTACAGGACTAGCGGGAGAAGCACAGATACGCAGTATTTT. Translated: CASSYRTSGRSTDTQYF.